Presented here are 17 T cell receptor beta chains from one specimen sequenced in a study of T cell changes during pregnancy in multiple sclerosis. Assay: immunoSEQ multiplex PCR; the TCRdb copy retains only in-frame clones and omits some. The sample holds 55,000 to 70,000 clones, about 94% seen once. The specimen comprised CD4+ T cells from peripheral blood mononuclear cells, sampled before pregnancy. These receptors were taken from a female donor with multiple sclerosis, enrolled in a pregnancy study.

Remarks on this clone: An end of the junction differs from the germline gene, which may be a read error. The chain links TRBV4-2 to TRBJ2-1; no reliable D call. This CDR3 spans 16 amino acids. The germline CDR1 and CDR2 sequences are LGHNA and YNFKEQ. CDR3 residues: CASSQDSGSSNNEQFF. The CDR3 DNA reads as TGTGCCAGCAGCCAAGATTCGGGTAGCTCCAACAATGAGCAGTTCTTC.

The chain is built from TRBV25-1 and TRBJ2-6; the D gene is possibly TRBD1 (6 bases). V lost 3 bases to trimming and J lost 1 base, with 13 bases between them. Germline CDR1 reads MGHDK; CDR2 reads SYGVNS. The CDR3 has 17 residues. The CDR3 sequence: CASSDAQGLSGANVLTF. The CDR3 coding sequence is TGTGCCAGCAGTGATGCACAGGGCCTATCTGGGGCCAACGTCCTGACTTTC.

V usage is TRBV11-2 and J usage is TRBJ2-7, with 9 bases that match TRBD1. Germline CDR1 reads SGHAT; CDR2 reads FQNNGV. V shed 6 bases and J 4 bases; nucleotides not matched to a gene: 7. This CDR3 has 14 residues. The CDR3 sequence: CASRSPGQGYEQYF. CDR3 sequence (DNA): TGTGCCAGCAGATCTCCGGGACAGGGATACGAGCAGTACTTC.

The rearrangement joins TRBV18 to TRBJ2-7; 7 bases line up with TRBD1. Per germline, CDR1 KGHSH and CDR2 LQKENI. The CDR3 length is 13 residues. V was clipped by 4 bases and J by 6 bases; unmatched bases: 6. The CDR3 protein is CASSRQGGLEQYF. In DNA, the CDR3 is TGTGCCAGCTCACGACAGGGCGGACTCGAGCAGTACTTC.

The J gene is TRBJ2-5, the V gene TRBV7-2, with TRBD1 identical over 8 bases. Trimming cost V 5 bases and J 1 base; bases outside gene matches: 6. CDR1 SGHTA and CDR2 FQGNSA come from the germline V gene. CDR3 length: 15 amino acids. The CDR3 DNA sequence: TGTGCCAGCAGCCTAGACAGGGGCATCCAAGAGACCCAGTACTTC. Protein product: CASSLDRGIQETQYF.

The chain carries TRBV7-2 and TRBJ2-7; TRBD1 matches 7 bases. The CDR3 contains 14 residues. Germline V gene sequence: CDR1 SGHTA, CDR2 FQGNSA. V was clipped by 5 bases and J by 6 bases; unmatched bases: 10. The CDR3 here is CASSPFDRVGEQYF. CDR3 nucleotides: TGTGCCAGCAGCCCATTCGACAGGGTGGGCGAGCAGTACTTC. Full variable domain (missing parts from reference TRBV7-2 and TRBJ2-7): GAGVSQSPSNKVTEKGKDVELRCDPISGHTALYWYRQSLGQGLEFLIYFQGNSAPDKSGLPSDRFSAERTGGSVSTLTIQRTQQEDSAVYLCASSPFDRVGEQYFGPGTRLTVT.

This rearrangement joins TRBV19 to TRBJ1-1; possibly TRBD1 for D (5 bases). Trimming pared 10 bases from V and 3 bases from J, leaving 18 bases between. Germline loops: CDR1 LNHDA, CDR2 SQIVND (reference sequence). The CDR3 covers 14 residues. The CDR3 region is CATSIWGRDTEAFF. As DNA, the CDR3 is TGTGCCACCTCCATATGGGGGAGGGACACTGAAGCTTTCTTT.

The V call is TRBV28, the J call TRBJ1-2, with 7 bases aligning to TRBD1. Germline V gene lookup returns CDR1 MDHEN and CDR2 SYDVKM. The CDR3 runs 14 residues. V shed 6 bases, J shed 2 bases, and the junction held 6 bases outside the gene matches. This CDR3 reads CASSSGTENYGYTF. Written as DNA, the CDR3 is TGTGCCAGCAGCTCCGGGACAGAAAACTATGGCTACACCTTC.

V usage is TRBV5-1 and J usage is TRBJ2-5; no firm D call. CDR3 length: 10 residues. CDR1 SGHRS and CDR2 YFSETQ come from the germline V gene. The V and J ends lost 8 bases and 2 bases respectively, with 4 bases between them. CDR3 DNA sequence: TGCGCCAGACTTCAAGAGACCCAGTACTTC. Protein: CARLQETQYF.

V is TRBV7-8 and J is TRBJ2-1; 8 positions agree with TRBD2. Trimming removed 5 bases from V and 0 bases from J; junction bases left unmatched: 3. The CDR3 has 15 amino acids. Germline V gene data show CDR1 as SGHVS and CDR2 as FQNEAQ. The CDR3 protein is CASSLSGNSYNEQFF. In DNA form, the CDR3 reads TGTGCCAGCAGCCTTAGCGGGAACTCCTACAATGAGCAGTTCTTC. Filled out from reference TRBV7-8 and TRBJ2-1, the complete variable domain reads GAGVSQSPRYKVAKRGQDVALRCDPISGHVSLFWYQQALGQGPEFLTYFQNEAQLDKSGLPSDRFFAERPEGSVSTLKIQRTQQEDSAVYLCASSLSGNSYNEQFFGPGTRLTVL.

The rearrangement joins TRBV25-1 to TRBJ2-1, with 10 bases fitting TRBD1. Germline lookup yields CDR1 MGHDK and CDR2 SYGVNS. There are 15 residues in the CDR3. Losses at the gene ends were 1 base for V and 6 bases for J; bases not matched to a gene: 3. CDR3: CASSEWGTGANEQFF. The CDR3 DNA follows: TGTGCCAGCAGTGAATGGGGGACAGGGGCCAATGAGCAGTTCTTC.

The J gene is TRBJ1-1, the V gene TRBV5-1; D call uncertain. V lost 2 bases and J 3 bases, leaving 14 bases between the germline ends. CDR1 is SGHRS and CDR2 is YFSETQ in the germline V gene. The CDR3 runs to 15 residues. CDR3 DNA: TGCGCCAGCAGCTTTCGACCCAGCGTGGACACTGAAGCTTTCTTT. As protein: CASSFRPSVDTEAFF.

The rearrangement uses TRBV9 and TRBJ1-2, with D perhaps TRBD1 (5 bases). The CDR3 has 17 amino acids. V gave up 0 bases and J gave up 3 bases, with 18 bases separating them. Germline CDR1 is SGDLS and CDR2 is YYNGEE. The CDR3 loop is CASSVDSGGRGHYGYTF. The CDR3 DNA is TGTGCCAGCAGCGTAGATTCGGGGGGTCGGGGACACTATGGCTACACCTTC. Looking up the rest from reference TRBV9 and TRBJ1-2 gives the full variable domain: DSGVTQTPKHLITATGQRVTLRCSPRSGDLSVYWYQQSLDQGLQFLIQYYNGEERAKGNILERFSAQQFPDLHSELNLSSLELGDSALYFCASSVDSGGRGHYGYTFGSGTRLTVV.

V usage is TRBV4-2 and J usage is TRBJ1-5, with D uncertain. The CDR3 consists of 16 residues. V was clipped by 0 bases and J by 2 bases, with 11 bases between them. The V gene's germline CDR1 is LGHNA and CDR2 YNFKEQ. The CDR3 spells CASSQEIRRGNQPQHF. CDR3 bases: TGTGCCAGCAGCCAAGAAATAAGGAGGGGCAATCAGCCCCAGCATTTT.

CDR3 coding DNA: TGTGCCAGCTCATTTACTAGCGGAGTGAACACCGGGGAGCTGTTTTTT. It codes for CASSFTSGVNTGELFF. The chain couples TRBV18 to TRBJ2-2, with TRBD2 matching 8 bases. The length of the CDR3 is 16 residues. Germline V gives CDR1 KGHSH, CDR2 LQKENI. V shed 5 bases and J 1 base; nucleotides not matched to a gene: 6.

This clone was counted once. The genes are TRBV11-3 and TRBJ2-1; 11 nucleotides align to TRBD2. CDR1 and CDR2 from the germline V gene are SGHNT and YENEEA. V was clipped by 0 bases and J by 7 bases; unmatched bases: 5. This CDR3 contains 16 residues. The CDR3 sequence is CASSLDHLAGGNEQFF. CDR3 bases: TGTGCCAGCAGCTTAGATCACCTAGCGGGAGGAAATGAGCAGTTCTTC.

The V gene is TRBV7-9, the J gene TRBJ1-1; TRBD1 agrees at 7 bases. CDR1 is SEHNR and CDR2 is FQNEAQ in the germline V gene (reference sequence). Trimming removed 5 bases from V and 7 bases from J; junction bases left unmatched: 7. There are 13 residues in the CDR3. This CDR3 is CASSQRGRVEAFF. The CDR3 nucleotides read TGTGCCAGCAGCCAGAGGGGGCGGGTTGAAGCTTTCTTT.